The entry below describes one TCR beta chain. Its target is not known. This same CDR3 is encoded by further DNA sequences in the sample. These data belong to a study of shared clonotypes between healthy human individuals. Study-level results: Memory subsets had estimated richness that was generally smaller than that of naive subsets. In contrast to clonotypes shared by all four donors, non-shared clonotypes had lower generation probabilities. Rarefaction demonstrated incomplete sorted-subset sequencing despite large depth.

CDR3 length equals 12 residues. V shed 10 bases and J 2 bases; nucleotides not matched to a gene: 4. Looked up from germline, CDR1 is MNHNY and CDR2 is SVGAGI (reference sequence). Only in-frame clones appear in the TCRdb table, and some are missing; sequencing was by immunoSEQ multiplex PCR. The data hold approximately 980,000 clones, with over 75% observed a single time. The sample taken for sequencing was memory CD4+ T cells sorted from blood. Subset specified: CD45RA-negative fraction. This TCR was recovered from a young man in good health. This chain links TRBV6-6 with TRBJ2-5, with 7 positions matching TRBD1. The CDR3 DNA sequence: TGTGCCACCGGCAGGGGGCAAGAGACCCAGTACTTC. It translates to CATGRGQETQYF.